The 29 T cell receptor beta chains presented below share a single source sample, sequenced in a study of spatial heterogeneity in lung cancer. The time point: sample taken at primary tumor resection. From tumor, nontumor lung or frozen PBMC, whole RNA was taken unsorted for sequencing. TCRdb passed the 5' RACE reads through MiXCR, listing each CDR3 protein once. The sample has roughly 48,000 distinct CDR3 sequences; around 5.2% are singletons. The sample in question was PBMCs, obtained at surgery. These receptors were obtained from a male donor with early-stage non-small cell lung cancer.

There are many counts of this clonotype. CDR3 DNA: TGTGCCAGCTCCCCTAGCGGGAAAGATGAGACCCAGTACTTC. It encodes CASSPSGKDETQYF. The J gene is TRBJ2-5, the V gene TRBV18; 9 bases match TRBD2. There are 14 residues in the CDR3. The V and J ends lost 6 bases and 5 bases, in that order; junction bases with no gene match: 7. Germline V gene lookup returns CDR1 KGHSH and CDR2 LQKENI. Using reference TRBV18 and TRBJ2-5 for the parts outside the CDR3, the full variable domain is NAGVMQNPRHLVRRRGQEARLRCSPMKGHSHVYWYRQLPEEGLKFMVYLQKENIIDESGMPKERFSAEFPKEGPSILRIQQVVRGDSAAYFCASSPSGKDETQYFGPGTRLLVL.

This clonotype was counted at least ten times. The chain is built from TRBV7-9 and TRBJ2-3; D may be TRBD1 (5 bases). V dropped 4 bases and J dropped 0 bases, with 11 bases sitting between them. CDR1 SEHNR and CDR2 FQNEAQ come from the germline V gene (reference sequence). The CDR3 covers 15 residues. The CDR3 sequence is CASSYTGRSTDTQYF. CDR3 in DNA: TGTGCCAGCAGCTACACAGGTCGGAGCACAGATACGCAGTATTTT.

Turning to this clonotype: A much larger clonotype is one base distant, so this may be a read error. V is TRBV15 and J is TRBJ2-7; 8 bases agree with TRBD1. V shed 4 bases and J 3 bases; nucleotides not matched to a gene: 8. The V gene's germline CDR1 is LNHNV and CDR2 YYDKDF (reference sequence). The CDR3 is made up of 15 amino acids. In DNA, the CDR3 is TGTGCCACCAGCAAGTACAGGGGGGCGAACTACGAGCAGTACTTC. Encoded protein: CATSKYRGANYEQYF.

The chain combines TRBV3-1 with TRBJ2-7; the D is unclear. The CDR3 extends over 14 amino acids. The V end was cut by 0 bases, the J end by 3 bases, with 9 bases between. CDR1 and CDR2 from the germline V gene are LGHDT and YNNKEL (reference sequence). The CDR3 DNA is TGTGCCAGCAGCCAAGATGGGAAGGTCTACGAGCAGTACTTC. Translating it yields CASSQDGKVYEQYF.

In its sample, this clonotype was seen many times. The V and J genes are TRBV4-1 and TRBJ2-3, with D unresolved. The CDR3 covers 15 residues. Trimming stripped 4 bases from V and 2 bases from J, with 13 bases between. Germline V gene data show CDR1 as MGHRA and CDR2 as YSYEKL. The CDR3, as DNA: TGCGCCAGCAGCCTAGCTTTCGCGCCCACAGATACGCAGTATTTT. Amino acid sequence: CASSLAFAPTDTQYF.

In this sample, this clonotype turned up many times. V usage is TRBV20-1 and J usage is TRBJ2-7; D is possibly TRBD2 (6 bases). Germline V gene data show CDR1 as DFQATT and CDR2 as SNEGSKA (reference sequence). The CDR3 sequence is 12 residues long. Trimming left V 3 bases short and J 2 bases short, with 8 bases between. The chain's CDR3 is CSASGSPYEQYF. Written as DNA, the CDR3 is TGCAGTGCTAGCGGGAGTCCCTACGAGCAGTACTTC.

This clonotype was found many times. The germline gene is not matched at one end of the junction; a read error may be the cause. The chain links TRBV19 to TRBJ1-4, with D possibly matching TRBD1 (6 bases). The CDR3 totals 15 residues. CDR1 LNHDA and CDR2 SQIVND come from the germline V gene (reference sequence). The CDR3 loop is CASSIATGTSEKLFF. The CDR3 DNA follows: TGTGCCAGTAGTATCGCGACAGGTACTAGTGAAAAACTGTTTTTT.

This clonotype was seen at least ten times. This chain connects TRBV20-1 to TRBJ2-2, with 7 bases that match TRBD2. V lost 3 bases and J lost 1; bases outside the gene matches: 2. The CDR3 loop spans 14 amino acids. The germline CDR1 and CDR2 sequences are DFQATT and SNEGSKA (reference sequence). CDR3 sequence (DNA): TGCAGTGCTAGGTGGGAGGGGAACACCGGGGAGCTGTTTTTT. It is translated as CSARWEGNTGELFF.

This clonotype occurred many times. The chain employs TRBV11-2 and TRBJ2-1; 9 nucleotides agree with TRBD2. The CDR3 contains 13 residues. The V and J ends lost 5 bases and 8 bases, in that order; junction bases with no gene match: 4. Germline lookup yields CDR1 SGHAT and CDR2 FQNNGV. This chain's CDR3 is CASSPGLADEQFF. The CDR3 nucleotides are TGTGCCAGCAGCCCGGGACTAGCAGATGAGCAGTTCTTC.

The sample holds many counts of this clonotype. DNA for the CDR3: TGTGCCAGCAGCTTAGCGCTGAGCGGAACTAGCACAGATACGCAGTATTTT. It yields the protein CASSLALSGTSTDTQYF. This rearrangement joins TRBV7-9 to TRBJ2-3; TRBD2 might be the D (5 bases). The CDR3 is 17 residues long. The V end was cut by 0 bases, the J end by 0 bases, with 13 bases between. CDR1 is SEHNR, CDR2 FQNEAQ, per germline (reference sequence).

This clonotype was recorded a few times. V gene TRBV5-4 combines with J gene TRBJ2-1, with a weak D call TRBD1 (5 bases). The CDR3 loop spans 16 amino acids. The V gene lost 0 bases and the J gene lost 4 bases, with 14 bases spanning the gap. Germline lookup yields CDR1 SGHNT and CDR2 YYREEE (reference sequence). This chain's CDR3 is CASSLAKGRSYNEQFF. CDR3 DNA: TGTGCCAGCAGCTTGGCCAAGGGGCGGTCTTACAATGAGCAGTTCTTC.

This clonotype came up many times. The chain carries TRBV5-1 and TRBJ2-5; 16 bases are shared with TRBD2. After removal of 4 bases from V and 5 bases from J, the junction contained 5 bases not matched to a gene. The CDR3 totals 16 residues. Germline V CDR1 and CDR2: SGHRS, YFSETQ. The CDR3 here is CASSPGLAGGLETQYF. For the CDR3, the DNA is TGCGCCAGCAGCCCGGGACTAGCGGGAGGGCTGGAGACCCAGTACTTC. The full variable domain, with the rest looked up from reference TRBV5-1 and TRBJ2-5, is KAGVTQTPRYLIKTRGQQVTLSCSPISGHRSVSWYQQTPGQGLQFLFEYFSETQRNKGNFPGRFSGRQFSNSRSEMNVSTLELGDSALYLCASSPGLAGGLETQYFGPGTRLLVL.

This clonotype was recorded many times. V usage is TRBV7-2 and J usage is TRBJ2-1; no definite D call. CDR1 and CDR2 from the germline V gene are SGHTA and FQGNSA. V lost 1 base to trimming and J lost 6 bases, with 13 bases between them. The CDR3 has 15 residues. CDR3 loop: CASSLVGRQSNEQFF. The CDR3 DNA reads as TGTGCCAGCAGCTTAGTGGGTCGGCAGTCCAATGAGCAGTTCTTC.

Many counts were recorded for this clonotype. The chain links TRBV4-1 to TRBJ1-1; D possibly corresponds to TRBD1 (6 bases). V lost 4 bases, J lost 6 bases, and 15 bases lay in between. From germline, CDR1 is MGHRA and CDR2 YSYEKL. CDR3 length: 14 amino acids. CDR3 coding DNA: TGCGCCAGCAGCCCATTGGAGGCAGGGGCTGAAGCTTTCTTT. Amino acid sequence: CASSPLEAGAEAFF.

This clonotype was observed many times. V gene TRBV7-9 combines with J gene TRBJ2-5, with 13 bases lining up with TRBD2. CDR1 is SEHNR and CDR2 is FQNEAQ in the germline V gene (reference sequence). The CDR3 is 16 residues long. Unmatched junction bases numbered 5, after V lost 5 bases and J lost 2 bases. The CDR3 DNA sequence: TGTGCCAGCAGCCACCAACTAGCGGGAGGGCAAGAGACCCAGTACTTC. Amino acids: CASSHQLAGGQETQYF.

This clonotype appeared many times. The chain uses TRBV7-2 and TRBJ2-5; 13 bases match TRBD2. The germline V gene has CDR1 SGHTA and CDR2 FQGNSA. This CDR3 contains 15 residues. J lost 5 bases, V lost 4 bases, and 4 bases had no gene match. Here the CDR3 reads CASSSRLAGGETQYF. Here the CDR3 DNA reads TGTGCCAGCAGCTCGCGACTAGCGGGAGGCGAGACCCAGTACTTC.

This clonotype was seen repeatedly, ten times or more. The chain recombines TRBV7-8 with TRBJ2-2, with TRBD2 matching 7 bases. The CDR3 is 17 residues long. The trim removed 3 bases at V and 0 bases at J, leaving 7 bases unmatched. Germline lookup yields CDR1 SGHVS and CDR2 FQNEAQ. CDR3 DNA sequence: TGTGCCAGCAGCTTTTCTCTAGCGGCCTCGAACACCGGGGAGCTGTTTTTT. It codes for CASSFSLAASNTGELFF.

This clonotype was counted many times. The CDR3 bases are TGTGCCAGCAGCCTGACAGGGGGCTTGAACACTGAAGCTTTCTTT. It yields the protein CASSLTGGLNTEAFF. The chain recombines TRBV12-3 or TRBV12-4 with TRBJ1-1; 10 bases are shared with TRBD1. The V gene end was trimmed by 6 bases and the J gene end by 0 bases; junction bases not matched to a gene: 4. The CDR3 extends over 15 amino acids.

In this sample, this clonotype turned up many times. The chain recombines TRBV20-1 with TRBJ2-7; TRBD1 or TRBD2 may be the D gene (5 bases each). The ends were cut back, 2 bases at V and 2 bases at J, with 16 bases in the middle. The CDR3 totals 15 residues. The germline V gene encodes CDR1 DFQATT and CDR2 SNEGSKA (reference sequence). The CDR3 is CSARTGTAGTYEQYF. CDR3 coding DNA: TGCAGTGCTAGAACCGGGACCGCCGGGACCTACGAGCAGTACTTC.

The chain employs TRBV10-3 and TRBJ2-3; D possibly corresponds to TRBD2 (6 bases). The CDR3 length is 18 residues. Germline CDR1 ENHRY, CDR2 SYGVKD. V lost 7 bases, J lost 3 bases, and 26 bases lay in between. CDR3 DNA: TGTGCCATCATGCAGGCGGGACCTCTAGGCCTAGGTACAGATACGCAGTATTTT. Translated, it gives CAIMQAGPLGLGTDTQYF.

This clonotype was observed many times. The V gene is TRBV14, the J gene TRBJ2-5; D uncertain. Germline V lookup: CDR1 SGHDN, CDR2 FVKESK. The V gene lost 0 bases and the J gene lost 5 bases, with 7 bases spanning the gap. This CDR3 spans 13 amino acids. As DNA, the CDR3 is TGTGCCAGCAGCCAAGATCGGCGGGAGACCCAGTACTTC. This codes for CASSQDRRETQYF. Based on the CDR3 plus reference TRBV14 and TRBJ2-5, the full variable domain is EAGVTQFPSHSVIEKGQTVTLRCDPISGHDNLYWYRRVMGKEIKFLLHFVKESKQDESGMPNNRFLAERTGGTYSTLKVQPAELEDSGVYFCASSQDRRETQYFGPGTRLLVL.

In this sample, this clonotype turned up many times. The CDR3, as DNA: TGTGCCAGCAGTTCGGTTTTCCCCACAGATACGCAGTATTTT. Amino acid sequence: CASSSVFPTDTQYF. This chain uses TRBV27 with TRBJ2-3; no definite D call. The CDR3 is 14 amino acids. Trimming shortened V by 4 bases and J by 2 bases, and 10 bases separated the two germline ends. CDR1 is MNHEY, CDR2 SMNVEV, per germline (reference sequence).

This clonotype was recorded at least ten times. The chain couples TRBV7-8 to TRBJ2-1, with D possibly TRBD1 on 5 matching bases. CDR1 SGHVS and CDR2 FQNEAQ come from the germline V gene. V was shortened by 7 bases and J by 2 bases, with 9 bases between the two germline ends. The CDR3 runs to 13 residues. This CDR3 is CASTYRTYNEQFF. The CDR3 nucleotides are TGTGCCAGCACCTACAGGACCTACAATGAGCAGTTCTTC. Variable domain in full (rest from reference TRBV7-8 and TRBJ2-1): GAGVSQSPRYKVAKRGQDVALRCDPISGHVSLFWYQQALGQGPEFLTYFQNEAQLDKSGLPSDRFFAERPEGSVSTLKIQRTQQEDSAVYLCASTYRTYNEQFFGPGTRLTVL.

This clonotype appeared many times. V and J are TRBV28 and TRBJ1-2; D remains unclear. This CDR3 contains 13 residues. V lost 2 bases and J 6 bases, leaving 10 bases between the germline ends. CDR1 MDHEN and CDR2 SYDVKM come from the germline V gene. CDR3 sequence reads: CASSLRGRDGYTF. In nucleotides, the CDR3 is TGTGCCAGCAGTTTAAGAGGGCGGGATGGCTACACCTTC.

The V gene is TRBV9, the J gene TRBJ2-7; 7 bases are a match to TRBD1. The CDR3 contains 14 residues. The trim removed 1 base at V and 7 bases at J, leaving 8 bases unmatched. CDR1 is SGDLS, CDR2 YYNGEE, per germline. CDR3 protein: CASSVHAQGEEQYF. CDR3 DNA sequence: TGTGCCAGCAGCGTACATGCGCAGGGGGAGGAGCAGTACTTC.

This clonotype has ten or more counts. The V gene is TRBV15, the J gene TRBJ2-3; TRBD1 matches 7 bases. With V trimmed by 2 bases and J by 5 bases, 1 base remained unmatched. The CDR3 spans 13 residues. CDR1 is LNHNV, CDR2 YYDKDF, per germline (reference sequence). CDR3 sequence: CATSRPGGDTQYF. As DNA, the CDR3 is TGTGCCACCAGCAGACCAGGGGGAGATACGCAGTATTTT.

This clonotype was detected ten times or more. V and J are TRBV6-5 and TRBJ2-1, with D possibly matching TRBD1 (5 bases). CDR3 size: 14 residues. With 2 bases removed from V and 6 bases from J, the gap between germline ends came to 11 bases. Germline loops: CDR1 MNHEY, CDR2 SVGAGI. The CDR3 spells CASSYVGLGNEQFF. The CDR3 bases are TGTGCCAGCAGTTACGTGGGGCTGGGCAATGAGCAGTTCTTC.

Relative to its sample, this clonotype is medium-sized. The chain carries TRBV5-6 and TRBJ2-1, with 9 bases that match TRBD2. V was clipped by 1 base and J by 0 bases; unmatched bases: 2. The CDR3 has 16 amino acids. Germline CDR1 and CDR2: SGHDT and YYEEEE. The CDR3 here is CASSLLAGSSYNEQFF. CDR3 nucleotides: TGTGCCAGCAGCTTGCTAGCGGGGAGCTCCTACAATGAGCAGTTCTTC.

In its sample, this clonotype was seen many times. The chain joins TRBV5-1 to TRBJ2-7; D is unclear. The germline gives CDR1 SGHRS, CDR2 YFSETQ. Trimming stripped 4 bases from V and 0 bases from J, with 11 bases between. CDR3 size: 14 residues. CDR3 amino acids: CASSQRRASYEQYF. The CDR3 DNA reads TGCGCCAGCAGCCAACGAAGGGCCTCCTACGAGCAGTACTTC. Complete variable domain (other parts from reference TRBV5-1 and TRBJ2-7): KAGVTQTPRYLIKTRGQQVTLSCSPISGHRSVSWYQQTPGQGLQFLFEYFSETQRNKGNFPGRFSGRQFSNSRSEMNVSTLELGDSALYLCASSQRRASYEQYFGPGTRLTVT.